One and the same sample provided the 26 T cell receptor beta chains below, sequenced in a study of T cell changes during pregnancy in multiple sclerosis. Libraries were prepared by immunoSEQ multiplex PCR; TCRdb keeps only in-frame clonotypes and omits some of them. There are tens of thousands of clones in the sample; 90% to 95% occur only once, and roughly 2% lies in the top ten. Sequences were derived from peripheral blood, sampled in the third trimester of pregnancy. The receptor source for this set is a female donor in good health, enrolled as a control in a pregnancy study.

The V gene is TRBV27, the J gene TRBJ2-7; D is perhaps TRBD1 (6 bases). Germline V CDR1 and CDR2: MNHEY, SMNVEV (reference sequence). Trimming cost V 3 bases and J 0 bases, with 12 bases left between them. This CDR3 is built from 15 residues. CDR3 DNA: TGTGCCAGCAGTTTCCTATGGGGGCCCTCCTACGAGCAGTACTTC. Amino acid sequence: CASSFLWGPSYEQYF.

The chain combines TRBV2 with TRBJ1-2; D may be TRBD1 (6 bases). The CDR3 runs to 17 residues. CDR1 is SNHLY and CDR2 is FYNNEI in the germline V gene. The V and J ends lost 10 bases and 2 bases respectively, with 26 bases between them. The CDR3 here is CANYLRFRDTGNYGYTF. The CDR3 DNA sequence: TGTGCCAATTATTTGCGGTTCCGGGACACAGGAAACTATGGCTACACCTTC.

The chain is built from TRBV2 and TRBJ2-4; D remains ambiguous. V lost 7 bases, J lost 0 bases, and 13 bases lay in between. The CDR3 runs 15 residues. Germline V lookup: CDR1 SNHLY, CDR2 FYNNEI. The CDR3 is CASTWANAAKNIQYF. The CDR3 DNA reads as TGTGCCAGCACTTGGGCCAACGCAGCCAAAAACATTCAGTACTTC.

The V and J genes are TRBV2 and TRBJ2-7; 9 nucleotides line up with TRBD1. From germline, CDR1 is SNHLY and CDR2 FYNNEI. The CDR3 has 15 amino acids. The ends lost 8 bases at V and 2 bases at J; junction bases unmatched: 10. The CDR3 reads CASRLGQGKAYEQYF. In nucleotides, the CDR3 is TGTGCCAGCCGCCTAGGACAGGGGAAAGCCTACGAGCAGTACTTC.

The rearrangement links TRBV15 to TRBJ2-3, with D tentatively TRBD1 (6 bases). Germline CDR1 reads LNHNV; CDR2 reads YYDKDF (reference sequence). This CDR3 region has 16 residues. Trimming stripped 5 bases from V and 2 bases from J, with 17 bases between. CDR3 bases: TGTGCCACCAGCCGGCCGGGGCAGGGGTTCACAGATACGCAGTATTTT. Translation: CATSRPGQGFTDTQYF. Together with reference TRBV15 and TRBJ2-3, the CDR3 gives the full variable domain: DAMVIQNPRYQVTQFGKPVTLSCSQTLNHNVMYWYQQKSSQAPKLLFHYYDKDFNNEADTPDNFQSRRPNTSFCFLDIRSPGLGDTAMYLCATSRPGQGFTDTQYFGPGTRLTVL.

The rearrangement uses TRBV6-4 and TRBJ2-5; TRBD2 is a possible D gene (6 bases). CDR3 length: 16 amino acids. Per germline, CDR1 MRHNA and CDR2 SNTAGT. Trimming left V 6 bases short and J 3 bases short, with 20 bases between. The CDR3 reads CASRGGRKVKEETQYF. CDR3 coding DNA: TGTGCCAGCAGGGGGGGTCGGAAGGTTAAAGAAGAGACCCAGTACTTC.

This chain connects TRBV11-3 to TRBJ2-1; 7 bases align to TRBD2. V dropped 2 bases and J dropped 5; count of bases not matched to a gene: 15. The CDR3 consists of 18 residues. CDR1 is SGHNT and CDR2 is YENEEA in the germline V gene. The CDR3 region has the DNA TGTGCCAGCAGCTTATCTGCCCCGGGTCTAGCGGTCAACAATGAGCAGTTCTTC. Amino acid sequence: CASSLSAPGLAVNNEQFF.

The chain is built from TRBV7-9 and TRBJ1-1; TRBD1 matches at 8 bases. The ends lost 3 bases at V and 8 bases at J; junction bases unmatched: 11. Germline V gene sequence: CDR1 SEHNR, CDR2 FQNEAQ (reference sequence). The CDR3 is 15 residues long. CDR3 coding DNA: TGTGCCAGCAGCTTTGGGACAGGTGGGTTAAAGGAAGCTTTCTTT. This encodes CASSFGTGGLKEAFF.

The rearrangement uses TRBV18 and TRBJ1-3; a weak D match, TRBD1 (5 bases). The V end was cut by 3 bases, the J end by 3 bases, with 6 bases between. This CDR3 contains 13 residues. Germline CDR1 KGHSH, CDR2 LQKENI. The CDR3 DNA reads as TGTGCCAGCTCACCCACAGGTGGAAACACCATATATTTT. As protein: CASSPTGGNTIYF.

The chain uses TRBV7-8 and TRBJ1-5, with a possible D match to TRBD1 (5 bases). Germline V CDR1 and CDR2: SGHVS, FQNEAQ. V was trimmed by 3 bases and J by 1 base, leaving 10 bases between them. The CDR3 runs 15 residues. The CDR3 DNA follows: TGTGCCAGCAGCTTGGGGGGAGAGAGCAATCAGCCCCAGCATTTT. This encodes CASSLGGESNQPQHF.

The chain combines TRBV25-1 with TRBJ2-5; 8 bases agree with TRBD2. The CDR3 is 16 amino acids. Germline V lookup: CDR1 MGHDK, CDR2 SYGVNS. Trimming at V came to 4 bases and at J to 0 bases, leaving 7 bases not matched to a gene. CDR3 in DNA: TGTGCCAGCAGTGCACCAAGCGGGGGTTACCAAGAGACCCAGTACTTC. It translates to CASSAPSGGYQETQYF.

Here the CDR3 DNA reads TGTGCCAGCAGCTTTGACGGAGCGGGGCGCCCTTTGTACCAAGAGACCCAGTACTTC. Translation: CASSFDGAGRPLYQETQYF. The J gene is TRBJ2-5, the V gene TRBV7-9; 7 nucleotides agree with TRBD2. This CDR3 has 19 residues. The trim removed 3 bases at V and 0 bases at J, leaving 16 bases unmatched. Germline values: CDR1 SEHNR, CDR2 FQNEAQ (reference sequence).

This clone occurred once. The V and J genes are TRBV13 and TRBJ1-2, with D uncertain. The CDR3 covers 17 residues. Germline CDR1 is PRHDT and CDR2 is FYEKMQ (reference sequence). V was cut by 0 bases and J by 8 bases, with 22 bases left in between. The CDR3 here is CASSLGVGGRLGGGYTF. The CDR3 bases are TGTGCCAGCAGCTTAGGGGTAGGTGGCCGACTCGGCGGGGGCTACACCTTC.

The gene calls are TRBV2 and TRBJ1-5; the match to TRBD1 covers 7 bases. The V gene end was trimmed by 6 bases and the J gene end by 11 bases; junction bases not matched to a gene: 13. Germline CDR1 is SNHLY and CDR2 is FYNNEI. This CDR3 comprises 14 residues. CDR3 sequence: CASRMGTANVTQHF. In DNA, the CDR3 is TGTGCCAGCAGAATGGGGACAGCCAATGTGACCCAGCATTTT.

The chain has TRBV5-1 and TRBJ2-3, with TRBD2 as a possible D gene (6 bases). V was pared by 0 bases and J by 5 bases, with 19 bases between. The length of the CDR3 is 17 residues. The V gene's germline CDR1 is SGHRS and CDR2 YFSETQ. This chain's CDR3 is CASSLVMYRESGDTQYF. In DNA form, the CDR3 reads TGCGCCAGCAGCTTGGTAATGTACCGGGAGAGTGGAGATACGCAGTATTTT.

This clone was observed a handful of times. The chain employs TRBV5-1 and TRBJ1-1; weak D call: TRBD1 (5 bases). This CDR3 comprises 16 residues. Germline loops: CDR1 SGHRS, CDR2 YFSETQ. Trimming stripped 1 base from V and 1 base from J, with 14 bases between. The chain's CDR3 is CASSLHRQTRNTEAFF. The CDR3, as DNA: TGCGCCAGCAGCTTGCATCGACAGACCAGGAACACTGAAGCTTTCTTT.

This clone was counted a few times. The chain uses TRBV19 and TRBJ1-6, with 8 bases aligning to TRBD1. With 5 bases clipped from V and 6 bases from J, the junction kept 6 bases outside the gene matches. This CDR3 contains 15 residues. Germline V lookup: CDR1 LNHDA, CDR2 SQIVND (reference sequence). This CDR3 reads CASSPRTGINSPLHF. The CDR3, as DNA: TGTGCCAGTAGTCCTCGGACAGGGATTAATTCACCCCTCCACTTT.

The CDR3 sequence is CASSQGQGTDTQYF. As DNA, the CDR3 is TGTGCCAGCAGCCAGGGACAGGGCACAGATACGCAGTATTTT. The V gene is TRBV2, the J gene TRBJ2-3; TRBD1 aligns across 8 bases. V was pared by 6 bases and J by 1 base, with 3 bases of the junction left unmatched. The CDR3 length is 14 residues. CDR1 SNHLY and CDR2 FYNNEI come from the germline V gene.

V is TRBV6-5 and J is TRBJ1-3; D ambiguous. The CDR3 has 13 amino acids. V was trimmed by 6 bases and J by 1 base, leaving 7 bases between them. CDR1 is MNHEY and CDR2 is SVGAGI in the germline V gene. The DNA for the CDR3 is TGTGCCAGCAGCCTATTATCTGGAAACACCATATATTTT. Translated: CASSLLSGNTIYF.

The chain carries TRBV20-1 and TRBJ2-7, with TRBD1 as a possible D gene (5 bases). Trimming removed 4 bases from V and 5 bases from J, with 9 bases in between. Germline CDR1 is DFQATT and CDR2 is SNEGSKA (reference sequence). CDR3 length equals 11 residues. This CDR3 is CSAKQAHEQYF. In DNA form, the CDR3 reads TGCAGTGCTAAACAGGCGCACGAGCAGTACTTC.

This clone was picked up one time. This chain connects TRBV4-1 to TRBJ2-1; 10 bases are shared with TRBD2. The CDR3 consists of 16 residues. Looked up from germline, CDR1 is MGHRA and CDR2 is YSYEKL. V was clipped by 3 bases and J by 1 base; unmatched bases: 3. The CDR3, as DNA: TGCGCCAGCAGCCAGGGACTAGCGAATTCCTACAATGAGCAGTTCTTC. This encodes CASSQGLANSYNEQFF.

The DNA for the CDR3 is TGTGCCAGCAGCCAAGAACCAGGGGGTCATCAGCCCCAGCATTTT. Amino acids: CASSQEPGGHQPQHF. The V and J genes are TRBV4-2 and TRBJ1-5; TRBD1 aligns across 7 bases. The CDR3 has 15 residues. V lost 0 bases and J lost 5; bases outside the gene matches: 4. Germline loops: CDR1 LGHNA, CDR2 YNFKEQ.

The rearrangement links TRBV7-6 to TRBJ2-1; 7 bases are a match to TRBD2. V trimming: 4 bases; J trimming: 4 bases; junction bases outside the gene matches: 10. This CDR3 spans 16 amino acids. CDR1 is SGHVS and CDR2 is FNYEAQ in the germline V gene. The CDR3 coding sequence is TGTGCCAGCAGCTGGATTTCGGGGGGTGGATACAATGAGCAGTTCTTC. This gives the protein CASSWISGGGYNEQFF.

The CDR3 DNA is TGTGCCAGCAGCTCCAGGGAAGAGAACACTGAAGCTTTCTTT. It codes for CASSSREENTEAFF. V gene TRBV7-9 combines with J gene TRBJ1-1, with D tentatively TRBD1 (5 bases). V lost 4 bases, J lost 1 base, and 10 bases lay in between. This CDR3 spans 14 amino acids. The V gene's germline CDR1 is SEHNR and CDR2 FQNEAQ (reference sequence).

This chain connects TRBV27 to TRBJ1-6, with 9 bases fitting TRBD1. CDR3 length: 15 amino acids. Germline lookup yields CDR1 MNHEY and CDR2 SMNVEV (reference sequence). Losses at the gene ends were 8 bases for V and 11 bases for J; bases not matched to a gene: 13. The CDR3: CASFDQTGGWPPLHF. CDR3 nucleotide sequence: TGTGCCAGCTTCGACCAAACAGGGGGCTGGCCACCCCTCCACTTT.

The chain is built from TRBV4-1 and TRBJ2-3, with 7 bases that match TRBD1. The germline gives CDR1 MGHRA, CDR2 YSYEKL. This CDR3 is built from 14 residues. V gave up 5 bases and J gave up 3 bases; unmatched junction bases: 5. The CDR3 coding sequence is TGCGCCAGCAGCAACAGGGGACGTACAGATACGCAGTATTTT. Translated: CASSNRGRTDTQYF.